What follows are 9 T cell receptor beta chains derived from one specimen sequenced in a study of OX40 agonist ivuxolimab in advanced cancers. Only in-frame clones appear in the TCRdb table, and some are missing; sequencing was by immunoSEQ multiplex PCR. The sample contains approximately 70,000 clones, around 88% of which appear only once. Sample: CD4+ or CD8+ T cells sorted from blood, taken in a trial of the OX40 agonist ivuxolimab. The receptor set was obtained from an adult with an advanced solid tumor such as melanoma, head and neck, liver or kidney cancer.

The rearrangement joins TRBV10-1 to TRBJ2-3; TRBD2 agrees at 7 bases. Germline V gene lookup returns CDR1 WNHNN and CDR2 SYGVQD (reference sequence). CDR3 size: 16 residues. Losses at the gene ends were 0 bases for V and 0 bases for J; bases not matched to a gene: 3. CDR3 protein: CASSESTGGSTDTQYF. The CDR3 DNA sequence: TGCGCCAGCAGTGAGTCGACGGGGGGTAGCACAGATACGCAGTATTTT.

V and J are TRBV23-1 and TRBJ2-7; D not resolved. TRBV23-1 is an ORF; its function is uncertain. V lost 0 bases to trimming and J lost 1 base, with 13 bases between them. The CDR3 has 16 amino acids. CDR3 amino acids: CASSQSSRSSSYEQYF. Written as DNA, the CDR3 is TGCGCCAGCAGTCAATCTTCCCGAAGTTCTTCCTACGAGCAGTACTTC.

CDR3 DNA sequence: TGTGCCAGTAGTATAGTGACAGCCCCGAACACTGAAGCTTTCTTT. Protein sequence: CASSIVTAPNTEAFF. The J gene is TRBJ1-1, the V gene TRBV19, with D tentatively TRBD1 (5 bases). The V end lost 1 base, the J end lost 1 base, and 10 bases lay between the germline ends. The CDR3 sequence is 15 residues long. In germline, CDR1 is LNHDA, CDR2 SQIVND (reference sequence).

The chain employs TRBV28 and TRBJ2-2; D gene ambiguous. The length of the CDR3 is 14 residues. V was clipped by 6 bases and J by 5 bases, with 13 bases between them. Per germline, CDR1 MDHEN and CDR2 SYDVKM. The CDR3 loop reads CASSSGGRTGELFF. The CDR3 nucleotides read TGTGCCAGCAGCTCCGGTGGAAGAACCGGGGAGCTGTTTTTT.

The rearrangement joins TRBV19 to TRBJ1-6, with 8 bases fitting TRBD1. The CDR3 is 15 residues long. J was trimmed by 9 bases and V by 6 bases; bases with no gene match: 10. Per germline, CDR1 LNHDA and CDR2 SQIVND (reference sequence). The CDR3 loop is CASRASGTGSSPLHF. The CDR3 DNA is TGTGCCAGTAGGGCCTCCGGGACAGGTTCTTCACCCCTCCACTTT.

The chain is built from TRBV6-5 and TRBJ2-7; maybe TRBD1 (6 bases). With 4 bases removed from V and 3 bases from J, the gap between germline ends came to 13 bases. This CDR3 comprises 14 residues. The germline gives CDR1 MNHEY, CDR2 SVGAGI. CDR3 nucleotide sequence: TGTGCCAGCAGTTCCCCGGACAGTGTCTACGAGCAGTACTTC. Its translation: CASSSPDSVYEQYF.

The chain is built from TRBV6-5 and TRBJ2-3; no reliable D call. The CDR3 length is 13 residues. From germline, CDR1 is MNHEY and CDR2 SVGAGI. V dropped 5 bases and J dropped 4 bases, with 10 bases sitting between them. In DNA form, the CDR3 reads TGTGCCAGCAGTCCCGGGCTCGCAGATACGCAGTATTTT. It encodes CASSPGLADTQYF.

The sample holds one count of this clone. This chain links TRBV19 with TRBJ2-7; the D is unclear. CDR1 and CDR2 (germline): LNHDA, SQIVND (reference sequence). Trimming left V 5 bases short and J 2 bases short, with 16 bases between. The CDR3 runs to 15 residues. This CDR3 is CASSSPGGRAYEQYF. The CDR3, as DNA: TGTGCCAGTAGTTCCCCCGGCGGCCGGGCCTACGAGCAGTACTTC.

The chain has TRBV2 and TRBJ2-7; TRBD1 is a possible D gene (5 bases). Germline CDR1 and CDR2: SNHLY and FYNNEI. This CDR3 spans 14 amino acids. The ends were cut back, 7 bases at V and 0 bases at J, with 13 bases in the middle. The CDR3 region is CASKGTGSSYEQYF. The CDR3 region has the DNA TGTGCCAGCAAAGGAACAGGCAGCTCCTACGAGCAGTACTTC.